This TCR beta chain was recorded in a study of T cell responses to AZD1222 COVID-19 vaccine. Study results and caveats: Sampling captured repertoires only after the peak T cell response.

The CDR3 is 15 amino acids. V was shortened by 0 bases and J by 8 bases, with 16 bases between the two germline ends. The germline gives CDR1 LGHNA, CDR2 YSLEER. The table came from immunoSEQ multiplex PCR; TCRdb's copy has only in-frame clones and leaves some out. This table holds about 100,000 clones, 70% to 90% found once. As regards this clone: Its cognate antigen is unknown.

V usage is TRBV4-3 and J usage is TRBJ1-2, with unresolved D. The sequencing used peripheral blood, collected on day 0 of MenACWY control vaccination. This TCR derives from an adult in good health. This chain's CDR3 is CASSQELTIRTGYTF. CDR3 nucleotide sequence: TGCGCCAGCAGCCAAGAACTGACCATCAGGACCGGCTACACCTTC.